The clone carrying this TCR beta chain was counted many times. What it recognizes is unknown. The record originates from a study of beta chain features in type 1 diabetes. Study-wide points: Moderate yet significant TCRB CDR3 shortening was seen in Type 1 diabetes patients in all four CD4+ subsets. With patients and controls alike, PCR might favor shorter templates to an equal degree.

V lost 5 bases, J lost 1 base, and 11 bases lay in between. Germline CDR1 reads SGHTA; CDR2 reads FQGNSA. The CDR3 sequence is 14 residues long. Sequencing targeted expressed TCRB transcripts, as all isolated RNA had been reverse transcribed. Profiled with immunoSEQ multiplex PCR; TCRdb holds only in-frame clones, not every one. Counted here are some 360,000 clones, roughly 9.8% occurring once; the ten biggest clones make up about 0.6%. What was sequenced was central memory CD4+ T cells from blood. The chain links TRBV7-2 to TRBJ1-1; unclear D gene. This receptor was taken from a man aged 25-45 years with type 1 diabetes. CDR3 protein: CASSERGANTEAFF. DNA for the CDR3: TGTGCCAGCAGCGAGCGGGGTGCGAACACTGAAGCTTTCTTT.